A selection of T cell receptor beta chains follows, all from one sample in a study of T cells expressing NK-cell markers. One entry per CDR3 protein, without DNA, is what TCRdb gives after re-calling the 5' RACE reads. Its table lists over 150,000 distinct CDR3 sequences. The sequenced sample was blood T cells: a sorted CD56 or NKG2C T cell subset, CD4+ or CD8+ T cells, or bulk PBMC T cells (not recorded which). The receptor source for this set is a man aged 18 to 70 in good health. The CDR3 runs from the conserved cysteine through the conserved F or W.

CDR3aa: CASSLAGGGASIYNEQFF
j_gene: TRBJ2-1
v_gene: TRBV11-1

CDR3aa: CASTVGTGRPGELFF
j_gene: TRBJ2-2
v_gene: TRBV2

CDR3aa: CASSGNFNTEAFF
j_gene: TRBJ1-1
v_gene: TRBV5-6

CDR3aa: CASSLGGDRGNNEQFF
j_gene: TRBJ2-1
v_gene: TRBV5-1

CDR3aa: CASSYPSGGWGQETQYF
j_gene: TRBJ2-5
v_gene: TRBV28

CDR3aa: CASSYQGQVSPLHF
j_gene: TRBJ1-6
v_gene: TRBV28

CDR3aa: CASSLSGAGYNEQFF
j_gene: TRBJ2-1
v_gene: TRBV9

CDR3aa: CASRSGASQDTQYF
j_gene: TRBJ2-3
v_gene: TRBV7-9

CDR3aa: CASSFGGWGTEAFF
j_gene: TRBJ1-1
v_gene: TRBV27

CDR3aa: CASSQGGGETDTQYF
j_gene: TRBJ2-3
v_gene: TRBV3-1

CDR3aa: CATSDLTGELFF
j_gene: TRBJ2-2
v_gene: TRBV24-1

CDR3aa: CASRPWTSGWFENNEQFF
j_gene: TRBJ2-1
v_gene: TRBV28

CDR3aa: CASSLAAGTSGGYTF
j_gene: TRBJ1-2
v_gene: TRBV12-3/TRBV12-4

CDR3aa: CASSRTAGTPYNEQFF
j_gene: TRBJ2-1
v_gene: TRBV3-1

CDR3aa: CASSFPGQPQHF
j_gene: TRBJ1-5
v_gene: TRBV27

CDR3aa: CASSPRTGGYEQYF
j_gene: TRBJ2-7
v_gene: TRBV27

CDR3aa: CASSASGQGYEQYF
j_gene: TRBJ2-7
v_gene: TRBV7-7

CDR3aa: CASSNPGQGSYEQYF
j_gene: TRBJ2-7
v_gene: TRBV7-9

CDR3aa: CASSVGADNSPLHF
j_gene: TRBJ1-6
v_gene: TRBV9

CDR3aa: CAWRRQGWYEQYF
j_gene: TRBJ2-7
v_gene: TRBV30

CDR3aa: CAMQGAREQYF
j_gene: TRBJ2-7
v_gene: TRBV5-4

CDR3aa: CASSLAGLAYNEQFF
j_gene: TRBJ2-1
v_gene: TRBV5-1

CDR3aa: CASSLAGGKGYGYTF
j_gene: TRBJ1-2
v_gene: TRBV5-1

CDR3aa: CASRPALDRLLDGYTF
j_gene: TRBJ1-2
v_gene: TRBV6-1

CDR3aa: CASSSGQSRAGEQYF
j_gene: TRBJ2-7
v_gene: TRBV9

CDR3aa: CASSLRTSQETQYF
j_gene: TRBJ2-5
v_gene: TRBV7-8

CDR3aa: CSAGDSGEAFF
j_gene: TRBJ1-1
v_gene: TRBV20-1

CDR3aa: CASSLGGGSGNTIYF
j_gene: TRBJ1-3
v_gene: TRBV7-2

CDR3aa: CASSLAPRGVYEQYF
j_gene: TRBJ2-7
v_gene: TRBV5-1